The source of this TCR beta chain is a study of OX40 agonist ivuxolimab in advanced cancers. This clone showed up just a few times. CDR1 is MNHNS, CDR2 SASEGT, per germline. The CDR3 covers 13 residues. Between the trimmed V and J ends, which lost 5 bases and 0 bases, there was a span of 8 bases. Sequencing was performed with immunoSEQ multiplex PCR; in TCRdb, only in-frame clones are kept and a portion is missing. The top ten clones hold around 1% of a sample with just under 65,000 clones, approximately 85% of them seen once. This chain joins TRBV6-1 and TRBJ2-7; no reliable D call. This receptor was taken from an adult with an advanced solid tumor such as melanoma, head and neck, liver or kidney cancer. The specimen comprised CD4+ or CD8+ T cells sorted from blood, sampled in a trial of the OX40 agonist ivuxolimab. CDR3 bases: TGTGCCAGCAGTACCACGAACTCCTACGAGCAGTACTTC. Translating gives CASSTTNSYEQYF.